The TCR beta chain described here comes from a study of shared clonotypes between healthy human individuals. Turning to the study itself: For every donor, three CD4 naive, three CD4 memory, two CD8 naive and one CD8 memory plates were used. Points from the study as a whole: Clonotype sharing across several donors was observed for around 5% of naive CD4 clonotypes. The represented genetic and exposure-history diversity was limited by the small number of donors.

This clone showed up just a few times. Its antigen remains unknown. This same CDR3 is encoded by further DNA sequences in the sample. At a deep level, the assay was run. The table came from immunoSEQ multiplex PCR; TCRdb's copy has only in-frame clones and leaves some out. The sample has over a million clones; roughly 96% are singletons. The sequence derives from a man aged 25-45 years in good health. The sample was naive CD4+ T cells sorted from blood. The subset denotes: CD45RA+ positively selected.

CDR3 loop: CASSTGPGELFF. Written as DNA, the CDR3 is TGTGCCAGTAGCACAGGGCCCGGGGAGCTGTTTTTT. This sequence joins TRBV19 and TRBJ2-2; maybe TRBD1 (6 bases). The CDR3 is 12 amino acids. Germline CDR1 and CDR2: LNHDA and SQIVND (reference sequence). Trimming took 6 bases from V and 6 from J, leaving 8 bases between them.